This passage covers 6 T cell receptor beta chains from one sample sequenced in a study of Ad26.COV2.S vaccination and SARS-CoV-2 variants. Measured with immunoSEQ multiplex PCR; TCRdb has only the in-frame clones, and not every one. Seen here are some 300,000 clones, 70% to 90% observed once, and the top ten hold under 2.5%. Described treatment: 15 to 20 received Ad26.COV2.S at low or high dose, single or two shots; 5 received placebo; per-sample allocation not given. Specimens were obtained on day 63 following the first vaccine or placebo injection. Sequenced here: peripheral blood, sampled in a trial of Ad26.COV2.S vaccine versus placebo. The receptor set was obtained from a person aged 18-60 years who received the Ad26.COV2.S COVID-19 vaccine or a placebo.

The chain joins TRBV6-2 or TRBV6-3 to TRBJ2-1; D gene unclear. V was pared by 2 bases and J by 4 bases, with 9 bases between. The CDR3 totals 14 residues. Per germline, CDR1 MNHEY and CDR2 SVGEGT. This CDR3 is CASSYAVEYNEQFF. As DNA, the CDR3 is TGTGCCAGCAGTTACGCGGTGGAATACAATGAGCAGTTCTTC.

The chain joins TRBV5-8 to TRBJ1-1, with D hard to call. The length of the CDR3 is 14 residues. V was clipped by 0 bases and J by 4 bases, with 10 bases between them. The germline V gene encodes CDR1 SGHTS and CDR2 YDEGEE. CDR3 DNA: TGTGCCAGCAGCTTGGGTCGGGCGATCACTGAAGCTTTCTTT. Translation: CASSLGRAITEAFF.

The genes are TRBV27 and TRBJ1-4, with D hard to call. This CDR3 is 14 amino acids long. The germline V gene encodes CDR1 MNHEY and CDR2 SMNVEV (reference sequence). The germline V and J ends were trimmed by 5 bases and 7 bases, with 14 bases remaining between them. The CDR3 nucleotides read TGTGCCAGCAGTCCGGGTCTCAACGGTGAAAAACTGTTTTTT. Protein sequence: CASSPGLNGEKLFF.

The genes are TRBV7-2 and TRBJ2-1; 10 nucleotides agree with TRBD2. The germline CDR1 and CDR2 sequences are SGHTA and FQGNSA. V gave up 7 bases and J gave up 2 bases; unmatched junction bases: 5. The CDR3 extends over 15 amino acids. CDR3 sequence reads: CASTLAGATYNEQFF. DNA for the CDR3: TGTGCCAGCACCCTAGCGGGGGCCACCTACAATGAGCAGTTCTTC.

The chain employs TRBV27 and TRBJ2-3, with D possibly TRBD2 on 5 matching bases. The V end lost 6 bases, the J end lost 4 bases, and 14 bases lay between the germline ends. Germline V gene data show CDR1 as MNHEY and CDR2 as SMNVEV (reference sequence). This CDR3 spans 14 amino acids. The CDR3 is CASRVTRIADTQYF. CDR3 nucleotide sequence: TGTGCCAGCAGGGTAACTAGAATCGCAGATACGCAGTATTTT.

J is TRBJ2-6 and V is TRBV7-2; D may correspond to TRBD1 or TRBD2 (6 bases each). V dropped 1 base and J dropped 4 bases, with 11 bases sitting between them. The germline CDR1 and CDR2 sequences are SGHTA and FQGNSA. CDR3 size: 16 residues. CDR3 loop: CASSLDGGHGANVLTF. The CDR3 DNA sequence: TGTGCCAGCAGCTTAGATGGGGGGCACGGGGCCAACGTCCTGACTTTC.